Following are 8 T cell receptor beta chains from one sample sequenced in a study of blood T cell repertoires in COVID-19. Clones were read by immunoSEQ multiplex PCR, and TCRdb kept only the in-frame ones, dropping some. This sample yields over 55,000 clones, of which about nine tenths are seen a single time; around 23% belongs to the top ten. Sequenced input: peripheral blood. The receptor set was obtained from an elderly woman with COVID-19, enrolled during active disease.

V is TRBV18 and J is TRBJ1-6; D is unresolved. CDR1 is KGHSH and CDR2 is LQKENI in the germline V gene. V was cut by 5 bases and J by 5 bases, with 7 bases left in between. The CDR3 length is 13 residues. This CDR3 is CASSLADNSPLHF. CDR3 bases: TGTGCCAGCTCATTGGCAGATAATTCACCCCTCCACTTT.

This clone occurred a few times. The rearrangement links TRBV3-1 (or the pseudogene TRBV3-2) to TRBJ1-5, with D uncertain. The CDR3 is 13 residues long. The V and J ends lost 0 bases and 6 bases respectively, with 6 bases between them. Germline V gives CDR1 LGHDT, CDR2 YNNKEL (reference sequence). The CDR3 sequence is CASSQEYGQPQHF. CDR3 bases: TGTGCCAGCAGCCAAGAGTACGGTCAGCCCCAGCATTTT.

The V and J genes are TRBV7-8 and TRBJ2-5; perhaps TRBD2 as D (6 bases). The germline CDR1 and CDR2 sequences are SGHVS and FQNEAQ. V lost 5 bases to trimming and J lost 2 bases, with 12 bases between them. The CDR3 covers 14 residues. CDR3 bases: TGTGCCAGCAGCCGCGGAGGGGCTCAAGAGACCCAGTACTTC. Encoded protein: CASSRGGAQETQYF.

This chain links TRBV3-1 (or the pseudogene TRBV3-2) with TRBJ1-2; weak D call: TRBD1 (6 bases). Per the germline V gene, CDR1 is LGHDT and CDR2 is YNNKEL (reference sequence). V lost 4 bases to trimming and J lost 4 bases, with 10 bases between them. The CDR3 runs 13 residues. The CDR3 DNA is TGTGCCAGCAGCCCGGACAGATTCTATGGCTACACCTTC. As protein: CASSPDRFYGYTF.

The chain combines TRBV5-1 with TRBJ2-3; D may be TRBD2 (6 bases). CDR1 SGHRS and CDR2 YFSETQ come from the germline V gene. V was pared by 0 bases and J by 4 bases, with 15 bases between. The CDR3 is 16 residues long. The CDR3 DNA is TGCGCCAGCAGCTTGGGGGGCTCCAGCGGGTCAGATACGCAGTATTTT. Protein sequence: CASSLGGSSGSDTQYF.

This clone was recorded once. This chain uses TRBV3-1 (or the pseudogene TRBV3-2) with TRBJ2-2, with 9 positions matching TRBD1. The J segment lost 10 bases and the V segment lost 3 bases, leaving 9 bases of the junction unmatched. This CDR3 is built from 15 residues. Germline V gene lookup returns CDR1 LGHDT and CDR2 YNNKEL (reference sequence). The CDR3 loop is CASSHRQGGLLELFF. The DNA for the CDR3 is TGTGCCAGCAGCCATAGACAGGGGGGGCTTTTGGAGCTGTTTTTT.

V gene TRBV6-1 combines with J gene TRBJ2-2, with D tentatively TRBD1 (5 bases). With 1 base removed from V and 5 bases from J, the gap between germline ends came to 11 bases. Germline CDR1 is MNHNS and CDR2 is SASEGT. The length of the CDR3 is 15 residues. CDR3 in amino acids: CASSEGQGKTGELFF. The DNA for the CDR3 is TGTGCCAGCAGTGAAGGGCAGGGAAAGACCGGGGAGCTGTTTTTT.

V gene TRBV3-1 (or the pseudogene TRBV3-2) combines with J gene TRBJ2-3, with 10 nucleotides matching TRBD2. Germline CDR1 LGHDT, CDR2 YNNKEL (reference sequence). The CDR3 runs 19 residues. The trim removed 1 base at V and 4 bases at J, leaving 14 bases unmatched. CDR3 sequence reads: CASSQVVAGGLSWADTQYF. CDR3 bases: TGTGCCAGCAGCCAAGTGGTAGCGGGGGGACTATCGTGGGCAGATACGCAGTATTTT.